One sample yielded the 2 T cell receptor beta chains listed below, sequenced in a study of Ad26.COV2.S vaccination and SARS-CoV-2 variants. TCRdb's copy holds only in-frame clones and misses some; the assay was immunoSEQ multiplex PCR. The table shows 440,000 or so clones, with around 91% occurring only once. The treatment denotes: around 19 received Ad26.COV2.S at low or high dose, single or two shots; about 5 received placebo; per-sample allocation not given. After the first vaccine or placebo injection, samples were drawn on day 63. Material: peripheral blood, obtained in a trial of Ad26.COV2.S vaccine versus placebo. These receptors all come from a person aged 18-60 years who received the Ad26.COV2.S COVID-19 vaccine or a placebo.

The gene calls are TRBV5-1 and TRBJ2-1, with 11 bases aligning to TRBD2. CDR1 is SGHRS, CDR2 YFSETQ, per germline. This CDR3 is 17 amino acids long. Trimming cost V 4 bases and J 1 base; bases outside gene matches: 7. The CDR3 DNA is TGCGCCAGCAGCCCCACTAGCGGGAGTTGGTCCTACAATGAGCAGTTCTTC. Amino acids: CASSPTSGSWSYNEQFF.

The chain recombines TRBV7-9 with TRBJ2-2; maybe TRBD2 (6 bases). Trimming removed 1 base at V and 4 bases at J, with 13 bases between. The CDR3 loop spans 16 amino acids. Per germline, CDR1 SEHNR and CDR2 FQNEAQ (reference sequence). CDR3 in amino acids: CASSLGSAGITGELFF. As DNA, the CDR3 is TGTGCCAGCAGCTTAGGGTCAGCGGGTATCACCGGGGAGCTGTTTTTT.